Below are 32 T cell receptor beta chains sequenced from a single sample in a study of T cells in localized non-small cell lung cancer. Sequenced by immunoSEQ multiplex PCR; TCRdb stores in-frame clones only, minus some. The sample holds more than 100,000 clones, about 90% seen once. The sample here was peripheral blood, taken before any cancer treatment. The receptor set was obtained from a female donor older than 55 with stage I lung adenocarcinoma.

The chain has TRBV18 and TRBJ2-7; D perhaps matches TRBD2 (6 bases). V dropped 8 bases and J dropped 2 bases, with 13 bases sitting between them. CDR3 length: 13 amino acids. Germline CDR1 is KGHSH and CDR2 is LQKENI. CDR3 coding DNA: TGTGCCAGCCGGGAGACAGAGACCTACGAGCAGTACTTC. Translating gives CASRETETYEQYF. Based on the CDR3 plus reference TRBV18 and TRBJ2-7, the full variable domain is NAGVMQNPRHLVRRRGQEARLRCSPMKGHSHVYWYRQLPEEGLKFMVYLQKENIIDESGMPKERFSAEFPKEGPSILRIQQVVRGDSAAYFCASRETETYEQYFGPGTRLTVT.

The chain joins TRBV7-8 to TRBJ2-1; TRBD1 is a possible D gene (6 bases). The germline CDR1 and CDR2 sequences are SGHVS and FQNEAQ. V was shortened by 5 bases and J by 8 bases, with 16 bases between the two germline ends. This CDR3 is 14 amino acids long. The CDR3 loop is CASSRGTGLDEQFF. For the CDR3, the DNA is TGTGCCAGCAGCCGAGGAACAGGGTTGGATGAGCAGTTCTTC.

As DNA, the CDR3 is TGCGCCAGCAGCTTAATACCGGGACTAGAAAACGAGCAGTACTTC. Translating gives CASSLIPGLENEQYF. The J gene is TRBJ2-7, the V gene TRBV5-1, with TRBD2 matching 8 bases. Trimming at V came to 2 bases and at J to 5 bases, leaving 9 bases not matched to a gene. From germline, CDR1 is SGHRS and CDR2 YFSETQ. This CDR3 has 15 residues.

The chain is built from TRBV11-2 and TRBJ1-4, with a tentative D call TRBD1 (5 bases). The germline V gene encodes CDR1 SGHAT and CDR2 FQNNGV. The ends were cut back, 5 bases at V and 2 bases at J, with 12 bases in the middle. The CDR3 runs to 15 residues. DNA of the CDR3: TGTGCCAGCAGCGAATCAGGGCGGACTAATGAAAAACTGTTTTTT. As protein: CASSESGRTNEKLFF.

The chain recombines TRBV5-5 with TRBJ2-3, with D possibly being TRBD1 (6 bases). V lost 3 bases, J lost 3 bases, and 17 bases lay in between. Germline V gene sequence: CDR1 SGHKS, CDR2 YYEKEE (reference sequence). This CDR3 is built from 16 residues. The CDR3 nucleotides read TGTGCCAGCAGCTCCAGTCCGGGACAAGGGACAGATACGCAGTATTTT. Its protein is CASSSSPGQGTDTQYF. Full variable domain (missing parts from reference TRBV5-5 and TRBJ2-3): DAGVTQSPTHLIKTRGQQVTLRCSPISGHKSVSWYQQVLGQGPQFIFQYYEKEERGRGNFPDRFSARQFPNYSSELNVNALLLGDSALYLCASSSSPGQGTDTQYFGPGTRLTVL.

The genes are TRBV19 and TRBJ2-2; TRBD2 matches 12 bases. Trimming cost V 7 bases and J 1 base; bases outside gene matches: 4. The CDR3 runs 16 residues. Germline loops: CDR1 LNHDA, CDR2 SQIVND (reference sequence). The CDR3 DNA reads as TGTGCCAGTACCCCTAGCGGGAGGGGGAACACCGGGGAGCTGTTTTTT. It translates to CASTPSGRGNTGELFF.

The CDR3: CASSLEGNKETQYF. In DNA, the CDR3 is TGCGCCAGCAGCTTGGAAGGCAACAAAGAGACCCAGTACTTC. This chain uses TRBV5-1 with TRBJ2-5, with no clear D. Germline V lookup: CDR1 SGHRS, CDR2 YFSETQ. The CDR3 is 14 amino acids. V was clipped by 0 bases and J by 3 bases, with 9 bases between them.

V is TRBV6-5 and J is TRBJ2-3; 8 positions agree with TRBD2. Trimming at V came to 0 bases and at J to 0 bases, leaving 2 bases not matched to a gene. There are 16 residues in the CDR3. Germline lookup yields CDR1 MNHEY and CDR2 SVGAGI. CDR3 residues: CASSYSSGTSTDTQYF. In nucleotides, the CDR3 is TGTGCCAGCAGTTACTCTAGCGGGACAAGCACAGATACGCAGTATTTT.

V gene TRBV28 combines with J gene TRBJ1-4; 7 bases map to TRBD1. This CDR3 has 15 residues. V gave up 3 bases and J gave up 8 bases; unmatched junction bases: 9. Germline CDR1 reads MDHEN; CDR2 reads SYDVKM. Here the CDR3 DNA reads TGTGCCAGCAGTTTGGGGTGGCAGGGGGGCGAAAAACTGTTTTTT. Amino acid sequence: CASSLGWQGGEKLFF.

The chain links TRBV28 to TRBJ2-1, with TRBD2 matching over 14 bases. Germline V gene lookup returns CDR1 MDHEN and CDR2 SYDVKM. The J segment lost 7 bases and the V segment lost 3 bases, leaving 2 bases of the junction unmatched. This CDR3 spans 15 amino acids. The CDR3 reads CASSFGLAGGNEQFF. CDR3 coding DNA: TGTGCCAGCAGTTTTGGACTAGCGGGAGGTAATGAGCAGTTCTTC.

J is TRBJ1-4 and V is TRBV4-2; TRBD1 aligns across 9 bases. The CDR3 consists of 16 residues. CDR1 is LGHNA, CDR2 YNFKEQ, per germline. V was pared by 1 base and J by 5 bases, with 5 bases of the junction left unmatched. As DNA, the CDR3 is TGTGCCAGCAGCCAAGCCGGGACAGGGACAAATGAAAAACTGTTTTTT. This encodes CASSQAGTGTNEKLFF.

The gene calls are TRBV7-2 and TRBJ2-1, with 8 bases that match TRBD1. V trimming: 3 bases; J trimming: 2 bases; junction bases outside the gene matches: 3. The germline CDR1 and CDR2 sequences are SGHTA and FQGNSA. The CDR3 extends over 15 amino acids. CDR3 sequence: CASSFQGAPYNEQFF. CDR3 in DNA: TGTGCCAGCAGCTTTCAGGGGGCACCCTACAATGAGCAGTTCTTC.

The rearrangement uses TRBV6-1 and TRBJ1-2, with 7 bases fitting TRBD1. CDR1 and CDR2 (germline): MNHNS, SASEGT. Germline trimming cut 3 bases from V and 12 bases from J; bases unmatched to any gene: 10. This CDR3 is built from 13 residues. The CDR3 reads CASSDRGQINDTF. CDR3 nucleotides: TGTGCCAGCAGTGATCGGGGACAGATAAATGACACCTTC.

The chain carries TRBV18 and TRBJ2-3, with 8 bases matching TRBD1. V shed 2 bases and J 7 bases; nucleotides not matched to a gene: 5. Germline assignment: CDR1 KGHSH and CDR2 LQKENI. The CDR3 sequence is 14 residues long. CDR3 nucleotides: TGTGCCAGCTCACCAGGACAGGGATCAAATACGCAGTATTTT. This encodes CASSPGQGSNTQYF.

CDR3 nucleotides: TGTGCCAGCAGTCCTAACCCTGGGGTCTTCGGGTGGAATGAAAAACTGTTTTTT. It translates to CASSPNPGVFGWNEKLFF. V usage is TRBV25-1 and J usage is TRBJ1-4; D is ambiguous. Trimming cost V 5 bases and J 5 bases, with 24 bases left between them. The germline gives CDR1 MGHDK, CDR2 SYGVNS. The CDR3 runs 18 residues.

This clone has just one count. The chain carries TRBV7-2 and TRBJ2-1; D is uncertain. Germline lookup yields CDR1 SGHTA and CDR2 FQGNSA. This CDR3 spans 14 amino acids. V lost 2 bases to trimming and J lost 3 bases, with 8 bases between them. CDR3 amino acids: CASSLTENYNEQFF. The DNA of the CDR3 is TGTGCCAGCAGCTTAACAGAGAACTACAATGAGCAGTTCTTC. The full variable domain, with the rest looked up from reference TRBV7-2 and TRBJ2-1, is GAGVSQSPSNKVTEKGKDVELRCDPISGHTALYWYRQSLGQGLEFLIYFQGNSAPDKSGLPSDRFSAERTGGSVSTLTIQRTQQEDSAVYLCASSLTENYNEQFFGPGTRLTVL.

DNA of the CDR3: TGTGCCAGCAGCAAGGACAGTTCCGGCACAGATACGCAGTATTTT. Protein sequence: CASSKDSSGTDTQYF. The chain couples TRBV5-6 to TRBJ2-3; tentative D call: TRBD1 (6 bases). From germline, CDR1 is SGHDT and CDR2 YYEEEE. Trimming stripped 4 bases from V and 1 base from J, with 13 bases between. The CDR3 contains 15 residues.

The chain has TRBV19 and TRBJ1-1; D remains ambiguous. The CDR3 loop spans 11 amino acids. The germline V gene encodes CDR1 LNHDA and CDR2 SQIVND (reference sequence). V lost 6 bases, J lost 11 bases, and 13 bases lay in between. This CDR3 reads CASSWDVWAFF. The DNA for the CDR3 is TGTGCCAGTAGCTGGGATGTTTGGGCTTTCTTT.

This rearrangement joins TRBV5-1 to TRBJ2-5, with TRBD2 as a possible D gene (6 bases). The V and J ends lost 3 bases and 2 bases respectively, with 14 bases between them. The germline V gene has CDR1 SGHRS and CDR2 YFSETQ. The CDR3 spans 15 residues. DNA for the CDR3: TGCGCCAGCAGCTGGAGGGCGGGAAAACAAGAGACCCAGTACTTC. Translation gives CASSWRAGKQETQYF.

V and J are TRBV6-5 and TRBJ2-7; 9 positions agree with TRBD2. Trimming at V came to 2 bases and at J to 7 bases, leaving 3 bases not matched to a gene. Germline V lookup: CDR1 MNHEY, CDR2 SVGAGI. This CDR3 contains 13 residues. This chain's CDR3 is CASSYPSGGEQYF. The CDR3 DNA is TGTGCCAGCAGTTACCCCAGCGGGGGGGAGCAGTACTTC.

The chain carries TRBV5-1 and TRBJ2-5; perhaps TRBD1 as D (5 bases). The CDR3 runs 14 residues. The V gene lost 0 bases and the J gene lost 11 bases, with 17 bases spanning the gap. Germline CDR1 reads SGHRS; CDR2 reads YFSETQ. The CDR3 loop is CASSLDRSGLGQYF. Here the CDR3 DNA reads TGCGCCAGCAGCTTGGACAGGTCCGGCCTTGGGCAGTACTTC.

This chain links TRBV6-6 with TRBJ1-3, with D perhaps matching TRBD1 (5 bases). V was shortened by 2 bases and J by 0 bases, with 11 bases between the two germline ends. This CDR3 has 16 amino acids. Germline V CDR1 and CDR2: MNHNY, SVGAGI (reference sequence). The CDR3 protein is CASSYDSGPSGNTIYF. CDR3 DNA sequence: TGTGCCAGCAGTTACGATTCGGGGCCCTCTGGAAACACCATATATTTT.

This rearrangement joins TRBV27 to TRBJ2-2, with 12 bases matching TRBD2. Germline-derived CDR1 and CDR2 are MNHEY and SMNVEV (reference sequence). This CDR3 comprises 15 residues. Trimming cost V 6 bases and J 6 bases; bases outside gene matches: 5. The CDR3 bases are TGTGCCAGCAGGTCTAGCGGGAGGGCCGCCGGGGAGCTGTTTTTT. This encodes CASRSSGRAAGELFF.

The rearrangement uses TRBV5-5 and TRBJ1-5; D perhaps matches TRBD1 (5 bases). The CDR3 runs to 14 residues. CDR1 is SGHKS, CDR2 YYEKEE, per germline (reference sequence). Trimming took 0 bases from V and 5 from J, leaving 9 bases between them. CDR3 coding DNA: TGTGCCAGCAGCTTGGACAGGCAAGATCAGCCCCAGCATTTT. Translating it yields CASSLDRQDQPQHF.

This chain uses TRBV7-3 with TRBJ2-7; TRBD2 matches at 7 bases. Germline V gene lookup returns CDR1 SGHTA and CDR2 FQGTGA. The CDR3 runs 14 residues. With V trimmed by 5 bases and J by 1 base, 5 bases remained unmatched. The CDR3 region is CASSTTAGSYEQYF. The CDR3 DNA reads as TGTGCCAGCAGCACAACAGCGGGGTCCTACGAGCAGTACTTC.

J is TRBJ1-1 and V is TRBV10-2; D gene ambiguous. Germline CDR1 is WSHSY and CDR2 is SAAADI. V gave up 6 bases and J gave up 1 base, with 9 bases separating them. The CDR3 consists of 13 residues. CDR3 nucleotide sequence: TGCGCCAGCAGCACCCGGGGGAACACTGAAGCTTTCTTT. Amino acid sequence: CASSTRGNTEAFF.

CDR3 in amino acids: CASTVTRDTGELFF. The DNA for the CDR3 is TGCGCCAGCACGGTAACAAGGGATACCGGGGAGCTGTTTTTT. This chain connects TRBV10-2 to TRBJ2-2; D remains ambiguous. Trimming shortened V by 7 bases and J by 5 bases, and 14 bases separated the two germline ends. The CDR3 extends over 14 amino acids. Germline-derived CDR1 and CDR2 are WSHSY and SAAADI.

This clone was recorded only once. The gene calls are TRBV5-5 and TRBJ1-1, with D possibly being TRBD1 (5 bases). V shed 2 bases and J shed 2 bases, with 13 bases lying between them. The length of the CDR3 is 15 residues. Per the germline V gene, CDR1 is SGHKS and CDR2 is YYEKEE (reference sequence). CDR3 nucleotides: TGTGCCAGCAGCTTTTCTCCGGGGGGAAACACTGAAGCTTTCTTT. Translating gives CASSFSPGGNTEAFF. The full variable domain, with the rest looked up from reference TRBV5-5 and TRBJ1-1, is DAGVTQSPTHLIKTRGQQVTLRCSPISGHKSVSWYQQVLGQGPQFIFQYYEKEERGRGNFPDRFSARQFPNYSSELNVNALLLGDSALYLCASSFSPGGNTEAFFGQGTRLTVV.

This rearrangement joins TRBV4-1 to TRBJ2-7, with 7 bases fitting TRBD2. Germline V lookup: CDR1 MGHRA, CDR2 YSYEKL. V shed 0 bases, J shed 13 bases, and the junction held 9 bases outside the gene matches. CDR3 length equals 13 residues. For the CDR3, the DNA is TGCGCCAGCAGCCAAGAGACTAGCAAGAGGCCCTACTTC. Protein sequence: CASSQETSKRPYF.

The chain recombines TRBV6-6 with TRBJ2-7, with D perhaps matching TRBD1 (6 bases). The CDR3 runs to 14 residues. Per germline, CDR1 MNHNY and CDR2 SVGAGI (reference sequence). Trimming took off 6 bases at V and 2 bases at J, with 14 bases between the two ends. The CDR3 DNA sequence: TGTGCCAGCAGGAATCGAGGGGGTACCTACGAGCAGTACTTC. It specifies CASRNRGGTYEQYF.

This clone was found once. The chain employs TRBV2 and TRBJ2-7; D gene ambiguous. Between the trimmed V and J ends, which lost 6 bases and 2 bases, there was a span of 11 bases. CDR1 SNHLY and CDR2 FYNNEI come from the germline V gene. This CDR3 has 13 residues. Here the CDR3 reads CASSSVATYEQYF. The CDR3 nucleotides are TGTGCCAGCAGCTCAGTCGCGACCTACGAGCAGTACTTC. Full variable domain (remainder filled in from reference TRBV2 and TRBJ2-7): EPEVTQTPSHQVTQMGQEVILRCVPISNHLYFYWYRQILGQKVEFLVSFYNNEISEKSEIFDDQFSVERPDGSNFTLKIRSTKLEDSAMYFCASSSVATYEQYFGPGTRLTVT.

The chain carries TRBV19 and TRBJ2-2, with 16 nucleotides matching TRBD2. Germline V gives CDR1 LNHDA, CDR2 SQIVND (reference sequence). V was clipped by 5 bases and J by 6 bases; unmatched bases: 0. CDR3 size: 15 residues. This CDR3 reads CASSGTSGRAGELFF. In DNA form, the CDR3 reads TGTGCCAGTAGTGGGACTAGCGGGAGGGCCGGGGAGCTGTTTTTT. The complete variable domain, with remaining parts taken from reference TRBV19 and TRBJ2-2, reads DGGITQSPKYLFRKEGQNVTLSCEQNLNHDAMYWYRQDPGQGLRLIYYSQIVNDFQKGDIAEGYSVSREKKESFPLTVTSAQKNPTAFYLCASSGTSGRAGELFFGEGSRLTVL.